These 11 T cell receptor beta chains share one sample of origin, sequenced in a study of neurological immune-mediated disorders (dated by TCRdb to the late 2010s). Receptors were amplified or captured by 5' RACE. Sequencing was performed on an Illumina HiSeq 2500. Starting from the raw public reads, TCRdb applied fastp trimming at Q25, assembled clones with MiXCR and retained in-frame beta chains. Every CDR3 protein is listed once, alongside the most common genes and DNA of its rows. Within this sample are more than 75,000 distinct CDR3 sequences, with approximately 10% of them counted one time only. The top ten hold under 2% of the sample. Sequenced sample: PBMCs. Receptor source: a man aged 40-49 years in good health.

This clonotype has ten or more counts. V gene TRBV7-9 combines with J gene TRBJ2-3, with 12 positions matching TRBD2. CDR1 and CDR2 (germline): SEHNR, FQNEAQ (reference sequence). The CDR3 extends over 13 amino acids. V was clipped by 9 bases and J by 11 bases; unmatched bases: 9. CDR3 protein: CAREETSGGEQYF. The CDR3 DNA follows: TGTGCCAGGGAGGAGACTAGCGGGGGCGAGCAGTATTTT.

Only one count was recorded for this clonotype. One end of the junction does not line up with germline, which may come from a read error. This chain joins TRBV2 and TRBJ2-7; 8 bases are a match to TRBD2. This CDR3 spans 12 amino acids. Germline V gene lookup returns CDR1 SNHLY and CDR2 FYNNEI. The DNA of the CDR3 is TGTGCCAGCAATAGCGGGGAGCCTCTTGTGAACTTC. Translation gives CASNSGEPLVNF.

Many counts were recorded for this clonotype. This rearrangement joins TRBV15 to TRBJ2-1; either TRBD1 or TRBD2 may fit D (5 bases each). Trimming cost V 7 bases and J 0 bases, with 19 bases left between them. CDR1 is LNHNV and CDR2 is YYDKDF in the germline V gene (reference sequence). The CDR3 is made up of 17 amino acids. As DNA, the CDR3 is TGTGCCACCACCCGGGACGGCTTCGCGGACTCCTACAATGAGCAGTTCTTC. This gives the protein CATTRDGFADSYNEQFF.

The chain recombines TRBV6-5 with TRBJ2-6; D unclear. The germline gives CDR1 MNHEY, CDR2 SVGAGI. CDR3 size: 16 residues. V was shortened by 0 bases and J by 0 bases, with 6 bases between the two germline ends. CDR3 coding DNA: TGTGCCAGCAGTTACTCAGGGTTCTCTGGGGCCAACGTCCTGACTTTC. This translates into CASSYSGFSGANVLTF.

In this sample, this clonotype turned up a few times. V and J are TRBV29-1 and TRBJ1-2; 7 bases agree with TRBD1. The J segment lost 6 bases and the V segment lost 5 bases, leaving 9 bases of the junction unmatched. This CDR3 region has 13 residues. Germline-derived CDR1 and CDR2 are SQVTM and ANQGSEA. The CDR3 loop is CSVLSSGGDGYTF. The CDR3 nucleotides read TGCAGCGTTCTTTCTTCAGGGGGAGATGGCTACACCTTC.

This clonotype was found many times. The rearrangement joins TRBV12-3 or TRBV12-4 to TRBJ1-6, with a tentative D call TRBD1 (5 bases). V was clipped by 1 base and J by 15 bases, with 13 bases between them. The CDR3 has 13 residues. CDR3 sequence: CASSLGKGEYLHF. As DNA, the CDR3 is TGTGCCAGCAGTTTAGGAAAAGGGGAATACCTCCACTTT.

This clonotype was observed at least ten times. This chain joins TRBV5-1 and TRBJ1-1; D is perhaps TRBD1 (5 bases). The CDR3 has 14 amino acids. Trimming took off 4 bases at V and 0 bases at J, with 10 bases between the two ends. The germline CDR1 and CDR2 sequences are SGHRS and YFSETQ. The CDR3 nucleotides are TGCGCCAGCAGCCCGGGACGTCTGAACACTGAAGCTTTCTTT. It specifies CASSPGRLNTEAFF.

This clonotype was seen many times. The chain couples TRBV12-3 or TRBV12-4 to TRBJ2-4; D not resolved. CDR3 length: 13 amino acids. Trimming cost V 5 bases and J 8 bases, with 13 bases left between them. CDR3 nucleotides: TGTGCCAGCAGTCGGAACCGATGGGACATTCAGTACTTC. Its protein product is CASSRNRWDIQYF.

This clonotype was detected many times. The V call is TRBV7-9, the J call TRBJ1-5; D call uncertain. The CDR3 extends over 13 amino acids. Trimming pared 1 base from V and 3 bases from J, leaving 4 bases between. Germline V gives CDR1 SEHNR, CDR2 FQNEAQ (reference sequence). The CDR3 region has the DNA TGTGCCAGCAGCTTAGAGGACAATCAGCCCCAGCATTTT. Protein: CASSLEDNQPQHF.

This clonotype was seen a single time. A read error is possible here, since a much larger clone lies one base away. The rearrangement links TRBV12-3 or TRBV12-4 to TRBJ1-4; D remains unclear. The CDR3 loop spans 15 amino acids. Trimming removed 6 bases at V and 5 bases at J, with 16 bases between. The CDR3 reads CASRHRQGTNEKLFF. CDR3 sequence (DNA): TGTGCCAGCAGGCACCGACAAGGTACAAATGAAAAACTGTTTTTT.

This clonotype was seen at least ten times. The CDR3 region is CASSDRALKDEQFF. CDR3 bases: TGCGCCAGTTCAGACCGGGCCCTCAAGGATGAGCAGTTCTTC. V is TRBV5-1 and J is TRBJ2-1, with D unclear. The V end was cut by 8 bases, the J end by 8 bases, with 20 bases between. The CDR3 is made up of 14 amino acids. Germline CDR1 and CDR2: SGHRS and YFSETQ.